This TCR beta chain originates from a study of T cell responses to AZD1222 COVID-19 vaccine. Study-level results: Spike was spanned by vaccine-associated CD4 TCRs, which were dominant at 160-218 and 743-854. Spike-specific TCR breadth and depth both grew after two AZD1222 doses.

Comments on this clone: Its target is unknown.

Samples with a second dose at about 4 or about 12 weeks were pooled together. The method was immunoSEQ multiplex PCR; TCRdb's version includes in-frame clones alone and lacks a portion of them. The sample records about 180,000 clones, around 90% being singletons. This receptor was obtained from an adult who received the AZD1222 COVID-19 vaccine. The source was peripheral blood, collected 28 days after the second AZD1222 dose.

The CDR3 bases are TGTGCCAGCACCAAACAGGGAATTAACTATGGCTACACCTTC. Translating gives CASTKQGINYGYTF. This chain uses TRBV28 with TRBJ1-2; possible D gene TRBD1, 6 bases. CDR1 and CDR2 (germline): MDHEN, SYDVKM. The CDR3 is 14 residues long. The germline V and J ends were trimmed by 7 bases and 1 base, with 13 bases remaining between them.